The 18 T cell receptor beta chains below come from one sample, sequenced in a study of Ad26.COV2.S vaccination and SARS-CoV-2 variants. The method was immunoSEQ multiplex PCR; TCRdb's version includes in-frame clones alone and lacks a portion of them. The sample yields approximately 250,000 clones, approximately 90% seen once. Treatment noted: approximately 18 received Ad26.COV2.S at low or high dose, single or two shots; several received placebo; per-sample allocation not given. At day 63 after the first vaccine or placebo injection, samples were drawn. The sequences come from peripheral blood, collected in a trial of Ad26.COV2.S vaccine versus placebo. All receptors come from a person between 18 and 65 years old who received the Ad26.COV2.S COVID-19 vaccine or a placebo.

This rearrangement joins TRBV21-1 to TRBJ2-3; no DNA check was done on the table's D call, TRBD2. TRBV21-1 has pseudogene status. There are 16 residues in the CDR3. DNA of the CDR3: TGTGCTAGCAGCAGGAGGGCGCGGGGTGGCCGAGATACGCAGTATTTT. This gives the protein CASSRRARGGRDTQYF.

The chain employs TRBV6-5 and TRBJ2-5; TRBD2 agrees at 11 bases. Germline values: CDR1 MNHEY, CDR2 SVGAGI. This CDR3 contains 16 residues. With 4 bases clipped from V and 4 bases from J, the junction kept 8 bases outside the gene matches. The CDR3 bases are TGTGCCAGCAGTTCACGTAGCGGGGGGGAGGGAGAGACCCAGTACTTC. Protein sequence: CASSSRSGGEGETQYF.

DNA for the CDR3: TGTGCCAGCAGCGCTCCCTTGGGGAAACTGTTTTTT. It is translated as CASSAPLGKLFF. V usage is TRBV7-2 and J usage is TRBJ1-4; no firm D call. Germline V gene data show CDR1 as SGHTA and CDR2 as FQGNSA. The V end was cut by 5 bases, the J end by 11 bases, with 12 bases between. The CDR3 spans 12 residues.

The chain is built from TRBV5-1 and TRBJ1-6, with 8 bases aligning to TRBD1. V was clipped by 2 bases and J by 5 bases; unmatched bases: 9. There are 17 residues in the CDR3. CDR1 is SGHRS, CDR2 YFSETQ, per germline. CDR3 coding DNA: TGCGCCAGCAGCTTTTTAGACAGGGGTACTGATAATTCACCCCTCCACTTT. Protein product: CASSFLDRGTDNSPLHF.

The chain has TRBV7-9 and TRBJ2-3; 9 bases fit TRBD2. The length of the CDR3 is 14 residues. The V segment lost 3 bases and the J segment 6 bases; nucleotides outside the gene matches: 4. The V gene's germline CDR1 is SEHNR and CDR2 FQNEAQ (reference sequence). CDR3 sequence: CASSLAGTSDTQYF. CDR3 sequence (DNA): TGTGCCAGCAGCTTGGCCGGGACTAGCGATACGCAGTATTTT.

As DNA, the CDR3 is TGCGCCAGCAGCCCCGACAGGGGGCGAGATGAAAAACTGTTTTTT. This codes for CASSPDRGRDEKLFF. The rearrangement uses TRBV4-3 and TRBJ1-4; 10 bases map to TRBD1. CDR1 is LGHNA, CDR2 YSLEER, per germline. There are 15 residues in the CDR3. Germline trimming cut 4 bases from V and 6 bases from J; bases unmatched to any gene: 5.

J is TRBJ2-2 and V is TRBV4-3; 7 nucleotides align to TRBD1. The CDR3 consists of 15 residues. The V segment lost 1 base and the J segment 6 bases; nucleotides outside the gene matches: 5. The germline V gene encodes CDR1 LGHNA and CDR2 YSLEER. CDR3 sequence: CASSQVEGAAGELFF. The CDR3 nucleotides are TGCGCCAGCAGCCAAGTTGAGGGGGCGGCCGGGGAGCTGTTTTTT.

This rearrangement joins TRBV6-2 or TRBV6-3 to TRBJ2-5; D is unclear. V gave up 6 bases and J gave up 0 bases, with 8 bases separating them. The length of the CDR3 is 13 residues. Per the germline V gene, CDR1 is MNHEY and CDR2 is SVGEGT. The CDR3 spells CASSRLYQETQYF. CDR3 sequence (DNA): TGTGCCAGCAGCAGACTGTACCAAGAGACCCAGTACTTC.

The chain joins TRBV29-1 to TRBJ2-3; D is perhaps TRBD1 or TRBD2 (5 bases each). Germline lookup yields CDR1 SQVTM and CDR2 ANQGSEA. The CDR3 runs 13 residues. Trimming took 4 bases from V and 5 from J, leaving 13 bases between them. CDR3 coding DNA: TGCAGCGTTGTGGACGGGGCGCAAGATACGCAGTATTTT. Residues: CSVVDGAQDTQYF.

The J gene is TRBJ2-2, the V gene TRBV2; TRBD2 matches at 11 bases. The CDR3 covers 16 residues. CDR1 and CDR2 (germline): SNHLY, FYNNEI. The J segment lost 7 bases and the V segment lost 7 bases, leaving 11 bases of the junction unmatched. CDR3 bases: TGTGCCAGCAAATCAAGACTAGCGGGGACCCTCGGGGAGCTGTTTTTT. It is translated as CASKSRLAGTLGELFF. Complete variable domain (other parts from reference TRBV2 and TRBJ2-2): EPEVTQTPSHQVTQMGQEVILRCVPISNHLYFYWYRQILGQKVEFLVSFYNNEISEKSEIFDDQFSVERPDGSNFTLKIRSTKLEDSAMYFCASKSRLAGTLGELFFGEGSRLTVL.

This chain uses TRBV4-3 with TRBJ2-3; unclear D gene. V was cut by 0 bases and J by 2 bases, with 6 bases left in between. The CDR3 runs to 14 residues. Germline CDR1 is LGHNA and CDR2 is YSLEER. The CDR3 coding sequence is TGCGCCAGCAGCCAAGACACTACCACAGATACGCAGTATTTT. Its translation is CASSQDTTTDTQYF.

This clone was seen only once. The chain has TRBV14 and TRBJ2-1; 8 nucleotides agree with TRBD1. V lost 4 bases and J lost 2; bases outside the gene matches: 7. The germline V gene encodes CDR1 SGHDN and CDR2 FVKESK. This CDR3 is 16 amino acids long. This chain's CDR3 is CASSRTGGGPYNEQFF. CDR3 DNA sequence: TGTGCCAGCAGCCGAACAGGGGGAGGCCCCTACAATGAGCAGTTCTTC.

The V and J genes are TRBV5-1 and TRBJ2-2; D is perhaps TRBD1 (5 bases). Between the trimmed V and J ends, which lost 4 bases and 1 base, there was a span of 14 bases. CDR1 is SGHRS and CDR2 is YFSETQ in the germline V gene. The CDR3 consists of 16 residues. The CDR3 DNA is TGCGCCAGCAGCCTCAGGGTGACTGAGAACACCGGGGAGCTGTTTTTT. Its protein is CASSLRVTENTGELFF.

As concerns this clone: Germline is not matched at one junction end, which may reflect a read error. This chain joins TRBV7-7 and TRBJ2-2; D is possibly TRBD1 or TRBD2 (6 bases each). Germline V gives CDR1 SSHAT, CDR2 FNYEAQ (reference sequence). This CDR3 is 16 amino acids long. The CDR3 loop is CASSMRTGTNTGELFF. CDR3 in DNA: TGTGCTAGCAGCATGCGAACAGGGACTAACACCGGGGAGCTGTTTTTT.

The count of this clone is one. The chain carries TRBV4-3 and TRBJ2-5; no definite D call. CDR1 and CDR2 from the germline V gene are LGHNA and YSLEER. The CDR3 has 14 amino acids. V shed 0 bases and J shed 5 bases, with 10 bases lying between them. The CDR3 DNA sequence: TGCGCCAGCAGCCAAGAGGGCCTCGGGGAGACCCAGTACTTC. Translated, it gives CASSQEGLGETQYF.

The chain carries TRBV18 and TRBJ2-7; 12 positions agree with TRBD1. CDR1 KGHSH and CDR2 LQKENI come from the germline V gene. The CDR3 has 15 residues. The CDR3 spells CASSPGSIGTGGLDV. CDR3 nucleotide sequence: TGTGCCAGCTCACCAGGGTCAATAGGGACAGGGGGCCTGGACGTC.

This clone has only a few counts. The chain employs TRBV7-3 and TRBJ1-6; 7 bases line up with TRBD1. The CDR3 consists of 17 residues. Trimming at V came to 6 bases and at J to 4 bases, leaving 12 bases not matched to a gene. Germline-derived CDR1 and CDR2 are SGHTA and FQGTGA. CDR3 protein: CASSSLTGRDYNSPLHF. CDR3 sequence (DNA): TGTGCCAGCAGTTCTCTGACAGGGAGGGATTATAATTCACCCCTCCACTTT.

The genes are TRBV4-1 and TRBJ2-5; no reliable D call. The CDR3 has 15 residues. V lost 1 base and J lost 5, with 14 bases in between. Germline CDR1 and CDR2: MGHRA and YSYEKL. The CDR3 protein is CASSQVPTRTETQYF. CDR3 in DNA: TGCGCCAGCAGCCAAGTACCTACCAGGACGGAGACCCAGTACTTC.